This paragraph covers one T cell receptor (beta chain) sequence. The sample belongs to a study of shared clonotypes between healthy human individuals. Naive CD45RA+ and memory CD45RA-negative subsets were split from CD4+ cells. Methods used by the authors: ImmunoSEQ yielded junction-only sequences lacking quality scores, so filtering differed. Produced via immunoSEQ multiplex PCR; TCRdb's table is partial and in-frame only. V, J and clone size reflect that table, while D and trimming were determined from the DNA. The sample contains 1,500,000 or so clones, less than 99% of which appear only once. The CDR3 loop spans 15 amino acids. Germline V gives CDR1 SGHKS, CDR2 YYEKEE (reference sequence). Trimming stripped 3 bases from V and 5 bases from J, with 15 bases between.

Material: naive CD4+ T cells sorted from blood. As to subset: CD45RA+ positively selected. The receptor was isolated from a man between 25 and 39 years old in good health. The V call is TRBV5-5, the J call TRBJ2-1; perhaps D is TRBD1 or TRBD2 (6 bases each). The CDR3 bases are TGTGCCAGCAGCTCCGCGGGACAACCTGACAATGAGCAGTTCTTC. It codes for CASSSAGQPDNEQFF.